This TCR beta chain was captured in a study of Ad26.COV2.S vaccination and SARS-CoV-2 variants. On the study more broadly: Participant was drawn from the COV1001 Ad26.COV2.S trial arm. Once, or twice with 56 days between doses, Ad26.COV2.S was given intramuscularly. Study conclusions and caveats: Following vaccination, spike-specific CD8+ and CD4+ T cell responses reportedly exhibited substantial breadth.

V was clipped by 0 bases and J by 0 bases, with 12 bases between them. Germline V gene data show CDR1 as SGDLS and CDR2 as YYNGEE. CDR3 length: 16 amino acids. The repertoire was sequenced with immunoSEQ multiplex PCR; TCRdb's copy has only in-frame clones and lacks some. The repertoire holds 350,000 to 500,000 clones, around 90% seen once, with about 4.4% in the top ten. A word on this clone: The antigen is unknown.

Treatment of the sample: roughly 19 received Ad26.COV2.S at low or high dose, single or two shots; several received placebo; per-sample allocation not given. It was on day 63 after the first vaccine or placebo injection that samples were taken. A Boston donor was an adult aged 18-55 years. The chain joins TRBV9 to TRBJ1-1; a possible D gene is TRBD1 (6 bases). Sequencing used peripheral blood, obtained in a trial of Ad26.COV2.S vaccine versus placebo. The clonotype comes from a person between 18 and 65 years old who received the Ad26.COV2.S COVID-19 vaccine or a placebo. CDR3 bases: TGTGCCAGCAGCGTAGTCACAGGGCTTATGAACACTGAAGCTTTCTTT. It yields the protein CASSVVTGLMNTEAFF.